The TCR beta chain under discussion was sequenced for a study of shared clonotypes between healthy human individuals. The count of this clone is one. Measured with immunoSEQ multiplex PCR; TCRdb has only the in-frame clones, and not every one. Here the sample spans about 2 million clones, 95% being singletons. V lost 1 base to trimming and J lost 3 bases, with 9 bases between them. This CDR3 is 14 amino acids long. Germline loops: CDR1 KGHSH, CDR2 LQKENI. What was sequenced was naive CD4+ T cells sorted from blood. Subset defined: CD45RA+ positively selected. The rearrangement joins TRBV18 to TRBJ1-2, with D uncertain. The origin of this receptor is a man aged 18 to 30 in good health. The CDR3 DNA sequence: TGTGCCAGCTCACCACTTAACGTTGACTATGGCTACACCTTC. This sequence encodes CASSPLNVDYGYTF.